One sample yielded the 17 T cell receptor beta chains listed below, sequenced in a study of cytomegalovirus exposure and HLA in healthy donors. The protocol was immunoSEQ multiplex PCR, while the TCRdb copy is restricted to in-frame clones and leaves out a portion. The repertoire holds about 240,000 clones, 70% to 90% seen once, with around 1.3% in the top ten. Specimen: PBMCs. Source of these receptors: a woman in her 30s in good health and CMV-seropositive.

The DNA for the CDR3 is TGCGCCAGCAGCTCCAGTTACGACAGGGTCACGCAGTATTTT. Encoded protein: CASSSSYDRVTQYF. The chain joins TRBV4-1 to TRBJ2-3; the match to TRBD1 covers 7 bases. CDR3 length: 14 amino acids. Germline CDR1 MGHRA, CDR2 YSYEKL. J lost 9 bases, V lost 5 bases, and 11 bases had no gene match.

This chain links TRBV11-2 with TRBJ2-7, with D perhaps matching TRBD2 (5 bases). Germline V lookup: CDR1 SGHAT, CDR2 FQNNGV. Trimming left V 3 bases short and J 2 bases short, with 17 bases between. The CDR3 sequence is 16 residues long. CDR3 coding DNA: TGTGCCAGCAGCTTTTCGGGGTGGGAGTCTACCTACGAGCAGTACTTC. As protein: CASSFSGWESTYEQYF.

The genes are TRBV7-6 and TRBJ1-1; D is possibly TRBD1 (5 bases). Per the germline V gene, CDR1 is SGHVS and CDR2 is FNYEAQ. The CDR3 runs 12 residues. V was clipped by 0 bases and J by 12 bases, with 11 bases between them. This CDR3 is CASSLASGPTFF. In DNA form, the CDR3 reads TGTGCCAGCAGCTTAGCGTCAGGGCCTACTTTCTTT. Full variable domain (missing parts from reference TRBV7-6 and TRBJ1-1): GAGVSQSPRYKVTKRGQDVALRCDPISGHVSLYWYRQALGQGPEFLTYFNYEAQQDKSGLPNDRFSAERPEGSISTLTIQRTEQRDSAMYRCASSLASGPTFFGQGTRLTVV.

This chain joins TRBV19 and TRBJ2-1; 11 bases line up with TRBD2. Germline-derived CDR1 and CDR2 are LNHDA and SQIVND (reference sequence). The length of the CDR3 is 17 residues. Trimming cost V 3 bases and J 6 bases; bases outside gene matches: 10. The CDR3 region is CASSIFSGRAGANEQFF. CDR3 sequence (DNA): TGTGCCAGTAGTATTTTTAGCGGGAGGGCCGGGGCCAATGAGCAGTTCTTC.

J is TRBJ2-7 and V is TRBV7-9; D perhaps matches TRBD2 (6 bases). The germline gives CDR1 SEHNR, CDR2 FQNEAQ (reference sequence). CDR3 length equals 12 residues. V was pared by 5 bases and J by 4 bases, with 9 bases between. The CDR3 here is CASSISGYEQYF. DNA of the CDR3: TGTGCCAGCAGCATAAGCGGGTACGAGCAGTACTTC.

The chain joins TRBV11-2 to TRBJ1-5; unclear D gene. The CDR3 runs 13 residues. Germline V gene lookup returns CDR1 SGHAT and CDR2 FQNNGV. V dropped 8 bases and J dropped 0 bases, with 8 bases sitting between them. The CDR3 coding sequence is TGTGCCAGCTCAGGAAATAGCAATCAGCCCCAGCATTTT. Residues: CASSGNSNQPQHF.

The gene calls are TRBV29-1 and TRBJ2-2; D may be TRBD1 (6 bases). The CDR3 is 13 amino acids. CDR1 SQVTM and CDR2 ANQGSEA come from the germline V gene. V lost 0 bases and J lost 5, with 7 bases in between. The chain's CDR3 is CSVEDQGTGELFF. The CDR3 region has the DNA TGCAGCGTTGAAGATCAGGGGACCGGGGAGCTGTTTTTT.

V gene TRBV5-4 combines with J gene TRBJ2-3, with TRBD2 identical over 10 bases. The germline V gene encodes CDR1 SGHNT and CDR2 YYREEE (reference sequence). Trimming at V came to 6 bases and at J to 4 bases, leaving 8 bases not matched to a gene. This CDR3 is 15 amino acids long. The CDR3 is CASNLAGAVPDTQYF. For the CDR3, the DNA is TGTGCCAGCAACCTAGCGGGAGCGGTCCCAGATACGCAGTATTTT. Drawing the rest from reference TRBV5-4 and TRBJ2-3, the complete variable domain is ETGVTQSPTHLIKTRGQQVTLRCSSQSGHNTVSWYQQALGQGPQFIFQYYREEENGRGNFPPRFSGLQFPNYSSELNVNALELDDSALYLCASNLAGAVPDTQYFGPGTRLTVL.

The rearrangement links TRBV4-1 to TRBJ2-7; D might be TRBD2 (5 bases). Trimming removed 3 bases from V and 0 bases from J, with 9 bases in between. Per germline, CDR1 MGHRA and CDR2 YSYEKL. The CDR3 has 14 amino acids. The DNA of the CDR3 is TGCGCCAGCAGCCAGCGGGCCTTCTCCTACGAGCAGTACTTC. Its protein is CASSQRAFSYEQYF.

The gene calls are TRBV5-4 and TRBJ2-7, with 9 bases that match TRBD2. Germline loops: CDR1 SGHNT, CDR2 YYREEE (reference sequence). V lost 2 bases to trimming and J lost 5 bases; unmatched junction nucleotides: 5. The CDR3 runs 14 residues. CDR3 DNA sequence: TGTGCCAGCAGCTTTATCCTAGCGGGGCACGAGCAGTACTTC. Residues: CASSFILAGHEQYF.

The CDR3 spells CASSSHLSPRTEAFF. The CDR3 nucleotides are TGTGCCAGCAGTTCACACTTGTCCCCGAGGACTGAAGCTTTCTTT. The rearrangement uses TRBV6-5 and TRBJ1-1, with unresolved D. Germline CDR1 and CDR2: MNHEY and SVGAGI. This CDR3 is built from 15 residues. V was trimmed by 4 bases and J by 5 bases, leaving 17 bases between them.

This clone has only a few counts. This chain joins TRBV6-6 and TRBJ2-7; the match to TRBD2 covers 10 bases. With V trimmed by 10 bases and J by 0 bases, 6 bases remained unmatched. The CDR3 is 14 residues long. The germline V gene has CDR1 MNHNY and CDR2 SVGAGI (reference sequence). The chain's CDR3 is CATQSGRASYEQYF. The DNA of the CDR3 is TGTGCCACCCAAAGCGGGAGGGCCTCCTACGAGCAGTACTTC.

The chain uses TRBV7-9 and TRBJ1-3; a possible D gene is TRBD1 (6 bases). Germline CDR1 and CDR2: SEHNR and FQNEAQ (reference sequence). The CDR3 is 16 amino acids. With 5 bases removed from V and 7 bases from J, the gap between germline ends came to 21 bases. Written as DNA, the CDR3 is TGTGCCAGCAGCCTTCGCCTCGGGGGGGCGAAGAACACCATATATTTT. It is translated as CASSLRLGGAKNTIYF.

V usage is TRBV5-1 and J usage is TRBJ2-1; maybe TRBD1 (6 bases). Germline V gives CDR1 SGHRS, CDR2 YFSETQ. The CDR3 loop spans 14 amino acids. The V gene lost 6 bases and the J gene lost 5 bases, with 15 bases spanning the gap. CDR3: CASTWTDTNNEQFF. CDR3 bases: TGCGCCAGCACTTGGACAGACACGAACAATGAGCAGTTCTTC.

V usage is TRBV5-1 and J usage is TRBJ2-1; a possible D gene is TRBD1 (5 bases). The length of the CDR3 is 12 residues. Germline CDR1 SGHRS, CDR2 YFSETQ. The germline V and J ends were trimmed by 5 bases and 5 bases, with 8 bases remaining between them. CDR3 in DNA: TGCGCCAGCAGGGTCAGGGACAATGAGCAGTTCTTC. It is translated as CASRVRDNEQFF.

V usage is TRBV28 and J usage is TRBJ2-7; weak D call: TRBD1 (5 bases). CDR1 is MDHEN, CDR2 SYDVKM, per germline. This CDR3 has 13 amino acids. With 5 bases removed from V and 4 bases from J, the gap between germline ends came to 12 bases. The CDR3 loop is CASSPPTEYEQYF. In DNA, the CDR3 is TGTGCCAGCAGTCCGCCGACAGAATACGAGCAGTACTTC.

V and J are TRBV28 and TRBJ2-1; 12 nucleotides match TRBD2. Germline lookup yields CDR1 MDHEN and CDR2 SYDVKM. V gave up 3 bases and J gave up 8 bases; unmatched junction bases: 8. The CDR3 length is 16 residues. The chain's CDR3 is CASSFTSSGRVHEQFF. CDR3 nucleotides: TGTGCCAGCAGTTTCACTTCTAGCGGGAGGGTCCATGAGCAGTTCTTC.